A single T cell receptor (beta chain) is shown here with its context. This table comes from immunoSEQ multiplex PCR, and its TCRdb copy is limited to in-frame clones, with some not included. The data hold over 100,000 clones, with around 93% observed a single time. This entry is derived from a study of CD4+ T cells in melanoma. CDR3 length: 14 residues. The germline CDR1 and CDR2 sequences are MDHEN and SYDVKM. Between the trimmed V and J ends, which lost 7 bases and 3 bases, there was a span of 12 bases. This chain uses TRBV28 with TRBJ1-4; D ambiguous. This TCR derives from a human donor with melanoma. The material sequenced was peripheral blood. The CDR3 DNA reads TGTGCCAGCATGGCTCCGGCCCCTAATGAAAAACTGTTTTTT. Its protein product is CASMAPAPNEKLFF.